This TCR beta chain was captured in a study of identical twins' blood T cells. TCR cDNA libraries came from RNA via a modified published protocol. Each CDR3 protein is one row after TCRdb ran MiXCR on the 5' RACE reads. The sample includes a few hundred thousand distinct CDR3 sequences, 28% of them seen just once. The CDR3 length is 12 residues. Trimming shortened V by 7 bases and J by 1 base, and 7 bases separated the two germline ends. Looked up from germline, CDR1 is LNHDA and CDR2 is SQIVND (reference sequence). Specimen: PBMCs. This TCR came from a woman aged 18 to 55 in good health. The V and J genes are TRBV19 and TRBJ1-1; possible D gene TRBD1, 5 bases. The CDR3 sequence is CASTGTNTEAFF. Written as DNA, the CDR3 is TGTGCCAGTACAGGGACGAACACTGAAGCTTTCTTT. The full variable domain, rest sourced from reference TRBV19 and TRBJ1-1, is DGGITQSPKYLFRKEGQNVTLSCEQNLNHDAMYWYRQDPGQGLRLIYYSQIVNDFQKGDIAEGYSVSREKKESFPLTVTSAQKNPTAFYLCASTGTNTEAFFGQGTRLTVV.